Presented here are 22 T cell receptor beta chains from one specimen sequenced in a study of T cells after yellow fever vaccination. TCRdb reprocessed the 5' RACE reads via MiXCR and lists one record per CDR3 protein. The table records approximately 250,000 distinct CDR3 sequences, roughly 3.5% of them present only once. Sequenced here: PBMCs, sampled 15 days after the yellow fever booster vaccination. The receptor set was obtained from a man younger than 35 who received the YFV17D yellow fever vaccine.

Many counts were recorded for this clonotype. The chain links TRBV6-6 to TRBJ2-1; TRBD1 is a possible D gene (6 bases). This CDR3 is 14 amino acids long. The germline CDR1 and CDR2 sequences are MNHNY and SVGAGI (reference sequence). V lost 8 bases and J lost 10, with 21 bases in between. The CDR3 loop reads CASRGAQGKGEQFF. Here the CDR3 DNA reads TGTGCCAGCCGCGGAGCGCAGGGGAAAGGAGAGCAGTTCTTC.

This sequence joins TRBV6-4 and TRBJ2-6; no definite D call. From germline, CDR1 is MRHNA and CDR2 SNTAGT. The germline V and J ends were trimmed by 7 bases and 4 bases, with 11 bases remaining between them. CDR3 length: 14 residues. DNA of the CDR3: TGTGCCAGCAAAGATAGTTACGGGGCCAACGTCCTGACTTTC. It is translated as CASKDSYGANVLTF.

The sample holds many counts of this clonotype. The chain joins TRBV28 to TRBJ2-7; D perhaps matches TRBD2 (5 bases). Germline CDR1 reads MDHEN; CDR2 reads SYDVKM. Trimming pared 4 bases from V and 3 bases from J, leaving 13 bases between. The CDR3 runs 14 residues. DNA of the CDR3: TGTGCCAGCAGTTCCACGGACTCATTCTACGAGCAGTACGTC. This codes for CASSSTDSFYEQYV.

This clonotype was seen repeatedly, ten times or more. V and J are TRBV15 and TRBJ2-2; D gene uncertain. Germline CDR1 reads LNHNV; CDR2 reads YYDKDF (reference sequence). V lost 4 bases, J lost 5 bases, and 11 bases lay in between. The CDR3 runs to 14 residues. For the CDR3, the DNA is TGTGCCACCAGCAATAGGGTGGGGACCGGGGAGCTGTTTTTT. As protein: CATSNRVGTGELFF.

This clonotype was picked up many times. The gene calls are TRBV24-1 and TRBJ1-2, with D possibly TRBD1 on 5 matching bases. The CDR3 covers 12 residues. CDR1 KGHDR and CDR2 SFDVKD come from the germline V gene. V lost 5 bases to trimming and J lost 8 bases, with 11 bases between them. The CDR3 protein is CATSGETDGYTF. CDR3 DNA sequence: TGTGCCACCAGTGGGGAGACAGACGGCTACACCTTC.

Ten or more counts support this clonotype. V and J are TRBV20-1 and TRBJ2-7; D gene unclear. Trimming cost V 2 bases and J 1 base, with 6 bases left between them. CDR3 length: 12 amino acids. The germline V gene encodes CDR1 DFQATT and CDR2 SNEGSKA (reference sequence). CDR3 amino acids: CSARHASYEQYF. The CDR3 coding sequence is TGCAGTGCTAGACACGCTTCCTACGAGCAGTACTTC.

At least ten counts were recorded for this clonotype. This chain joins TRBV5-4 and TRBJ2-1; 13 bases match TRBD2. V shed 2 bases and J 0 bases; nucleotides not matched to a gene: 5. CDR3 length: 18 residues. CDR1 and CDR2 from the germline V gene are SGHNT and YYREEE (reference sequence). The CDR3 DNA reads as TGTGCCAGCAGCTTCGGGACTAGCGGGGCCAGCTCCTACAATGAGCAGTTCTTC. This codes for CASSFGTSGASSYNEQFF.

In its sample, this clonotype was seen many times. The chain joins TRBV6-5 to TRBJ2-5; 12 nucleotides agree with TRBD2. J gave up 4 bases and V 0 bases, and 0 bases lay outside the gene matches. Germline lookup yields CDR1 MNHEY and CDR2 SVGAGI. This CDR3 has 15 amino acids. As DNA, the CDR3 is TGTGCCAGCAGTTACTCGACTAGCGGGGGAGAGACCCAGTACTTC. Its translation: CASSYSTSGGETQYF.

This clonotype was seen ten or more times. The V and J genes are TRBV5-1 and TRBJ2-1; tentatively, D is TRBD2 (7 bases). The length of the CDR3 is 14 residues. V dropped 6 bases and J dropped 3 bases, with 13 bases sitting between them. Per the germline V gene, CDR1 is SGHRS and CDR2 is YFSETQ. The CDR3 loop reads CASTLGGGYNEQFF. As DNA, the CDR3 is TGCGCCAGCACCCTGGGAGGGGGCTACAATGAGCAGTTCTTC.

The table lists this clonotype with a few counts. The rearrangement links TRBV4-1 to TRBJ2-1, with 7 bases fitting TRBD1. CDR3 size: 16 residues. Losses at the gene ends were 4 bases for V and 2 bases for J; bases not matched to a gene: 8. Per germline, CDR1 MGHRA and CDR2 YSYEKL. This chain's CDR3 is CASSRDRVAAYNEQFF. The CDR3 DNA reads TGCGCCAGCAGCCGAGACAGGGTCGCTGCCTACAATGAGCAGTTCTTC.

This clonotype was counted ten times or more. J is TRBJ1-1 and V is TRBV14; 8 bases align to TRBD1. Germline V CDR1 and CDR2: SGHDN, FVKESK. This CDR3 spans 14 amino acids. Unmatched junction bases numbered 7, after V lost 4 bases and J lost 6 bases. CDR3: CASSPGGVSAEAFF. The CDR3 nucleotides read TGTGCCAGCAGCCCAGGGGGCGTAAGCGCTGAAGCTTTCTTT.

This clonotype showed up many times. The CDR3 loop is CASTVTWTVEAFF. CDR3 in DNA: TGTGCCAGCACCGTAACCTGGACAGTTGAGGCTTTCTTT. This chain links TRBV6-2 or TRBV6-3 with TRBJ1-1, with D perhaps matching TRBD1 (6 bases). Deletions cut 7 bases from V and 11 bases from J, with 20 bases between. Germline V gene data show CDR1 as MNHEY and CDR2 as SVGEGT. This CDR3 contains 13 residues.

At least ten counts were recorded for this clonotype. J is TRBJ2-7 and V is TRBV5-1, with D maybe TRBD2 (6 bases). Germline V gene lookup returns CDR1 SGHRS and CDR2 YFSETQ. Trimming took 3 bases from V and 2 from J, leaving 9 bases between them. The CDR3 loop spans 13 amino acids. The CDR3 loop is CASSWEDTYEQYF. CDR3 nucleotides: TGCGCCAGCAGCTGGGAGGACACCTACGAGCAGTACTTC. The full variable domain, rest sourced from reference TRBV5-1 and TRBJ2-7, is KAGVTQTPRYLIKTRGQQVTLSCSPISGHRSVSWYQQTPGQGLQFLFEYFSETQRNKGNFPGRFSGRQFSNSRSEMNVSTLELGDSALYLCASSWEDTYEQYFGPGTRLTVT.

This clonotype was counted ten times or more. The rearrangement joins TRBV27 to TRBJ2-3; D gene unclear. Looked up from germline, CDR1 is MNHEY and CDR2 is SMNVEV (reference sequence). The CDR3 consists of 16 residues. Trimming removed 5 bases from V and 2 bases from J, with 17 bases in between. The CDR3 sequence: CASSPQVVPITDTQYF. CDR3 nucleotide sequence: TGTGCCAGCAGTCCCCAGGTGGTTCCCATCACAGATACGCAGTATTTT.

At least ten counts were recorded for this clonotype. The V call is TRBV5-1, the J call TRBJ2-3; TRBD1 matches 9 bases. V lost 4 bases, J lost 2 bases, and 11 bases stayed unmatched. The CDR3 is 17 residues long. CDR1 and CDR2 from the germline V gene are SGHRS and YFSETQ. The CDR3 coding sequence is TGCGCCAGCAGCGCCGGGACAGGGACTTTCACCACAGATACGCAGTATTTT. Translated: CASSAGTGTFTTDTQYF.

This clonotype was seen at least ten times. The rearrangement links TRBV7-3 to TRBJ2-3, with 9 bases that match TRBD2. The CDR3 totals 16 residues. The germline V gene has CDR1 SGHTA and CDR2 FQGTGA. V lost 1 base to trimming and J lost 0 bases; unmatched junction nucleotides: 2. The chain's CDR3 is CASSLNLAGSTDTQYF. Here the CDR3 DNA reads TGTGCCAGCAGCTTAAATCTAGCGGGGAGCACAGATACGCAGTATTTT.

This clonotype was seen repeatedly, ten times or more. This rearrangement joins TRBV7-6 to TRBJ2-1, with TRBD1 matching 9 bases. Germline CDR1 reads SGHVS; CDR2 reads FNYEAQ. CDR3 length: 13 residues. V lost 4 bases, J lost 7 bases, and 2 bases stayed unmatched. The CDR3 region is CASSSGTGNEQFF. DNA of the CDR3: TGTGCCAGCAGCTCTGGGACAGGGAATGAGCAGTTCTTC.

This clonotype has only one observation. V usage is TRBV7-9 and J usage is TRBJ1-6; 12 nucleotides agree with TRBD1. Germline V gene data show CDR1 as SEHNR and CDR2 as FQNEAQ (reference sequence). V shed 0 bases and J 10 bases; nucleotides not matched to a gene: 10. The CDR3 covers 18 residues. This CDR3 reads CASSLALGTGGYGSPLHF. DNA for the CDR3: TGTGCCAGCAGCTTAGCGCTGGGGACAGGGGGCTATGGATCACCCCTCCACTTT.

This clonotype was counted between two and nine times. This chain links TRBV6-6 with TRBJ1-1; D ambiguous. CDR3 length: 12 residues. The germline gives CDR1 MNHNY, CDR2 SVGAGI (reference sequence). Trimming pared 6 bases from V and 6 bases from J, leaving 11 bases between. The CDR3 coding sequence is TGTGCCAGCAGCCTCATTATCGCTGAAGCTTTCTTT. Translating it yields CASSLIIAEAFF.

This clonotype was seen at least ten times. The chain uses TRBV16 and TRBJ2-5; D gene uncertain. The germline V gene encodes CDR1 KGHSY and CDR2 FQNENV. The CDR3 is made up of 12 amino acids. V lost 5 bases, J lost 1 base, and 5 bases lay in between. CDR3 sequence reads: CASSDGQETQYF. CDR3 coding DNA: TGTGCCAGCAGCGACGGCCAAGAGACCCAGTACTTC.

Ten or more counts support this clonotype. The chain employs TRBV29-1 and TRBJ2-5; 8 nucleotides line up with TRBD2. CDR3 length equals 12 residues. The junction had 5 bases not matched to a gene; V was cut back by 6 bases and J by 5 bases. CDR1 is SQVTM and CDR2 is ANQGSEA in the germline V gene. The DNA for the CDR3 is TGCAGCGTAGCGGGAGCAGAGGAGACCCAGTACTTC. It codes for CSVAGAEETQYF.

The J gene is TRBJ2-3, the V gene TRBV29-1; TRBD1 or TRBD2 may be the D gene (7 bases each). Germline CDR1 is SQVTM and CDR2 is ANQGSEA. The CDR3 totals 13 residues. The ends were cut back, 6 bases at V and 3 bases at J, with 13 bases in the middle. As DNA, the CDR3 is TGCAGCGTACAGGGGAGGGTTACAGATACGCAGTATTTT. This translates into CSVQGRVTDTQYF.